The rows below give T cell receptor beta chains drawn from one sample of a study of blood T cell repertoires in COVID-19. Sequencing was performed with immunoSEQ multiplex PCR; in TCRdb, only in-frame clones are kept and a portion is missing. The data show approximately 190,000 clones, with around 83% seen just once and about 6% held by the top ten. Sequencing was carried out using peripheral blood. These TCRs come from a woman aged 40-49 years with acute or convalescent COVID-19. The CDR3 runs from the conserved cysteine through the conserved F or W. The D gene is left open where the match is weak. Only part of the rows carry a size: once, few, many, or a class if the clone is expanded.

v_call,j_call,cdr3_length,d_call,clone_size,cdr3_aa,cdr3_nt
TRBV20-1,TRBJ2-7,13,.,.,CSASWERGYEQYF,TGCAGTGCTAGTTGGGAGAGAGGCTACGAGCAGTACTTC
TRBV7-7,TRBJ2-1,13,.,.,CASSLDWTDEQFF,TGTGCCAGCAGCTTAGATTGGACAGATGAGCAGTTCTTC
TRBV16,TRBJ2-3,17,.,.,CASSQTRQGLGTDTQYF,TGTGCCAGCAGCCAAACGAGGCAGGGGCTTGGCACAGATACGCAGTATTTT
TRBV3-1/TRBV3-2,TRBJ2-1,17,TRBD2,.,CASSPPGLAGANNEQFF,TGTGCCAGCAGCCCCCCGGGACTAGCGGGAGCCAACAATGAGCAGTTCTTC
TRBV7-9,TRBJ1-5,16,.,many,CASSLWAGSNNQPQHF,TGTGCCAGCAGCTTATGGGCAGGATCTAACAATCAGCCCCAGCATTTT
TRBV18,TRBJ1-1,16,TRBD1,.,CASSSGTGYLNTEAFF,TGTGCCAGCTCGTCCGGGACAGGCTATTTGAACACTGAAGCTTTCTTT
TRBV5-4,TRBJ1-1,16,TRBD1,.,CASSTGSQGAGGEAFF,TGTGCCAGCAGCACTGGTTCACAGGGGGCGGGCGGTGAAGCTTTCTTT
TRBV19,TRBJ1-5,15,.,.,CASSPFPNGDQPQHF,TGTGCCAGTAGCCCCTTTCCTAATGGTGATCAGCCCCAGCATTTT
TRBV9,TRBJ2-4,18,.,.,CASSPGLQGGLAKNIQYF,TGTGCCAGCAGCCCCGGTCTGCAAGGGGGTCTAGCCAAAAACATTCAGTACTTC
TRBV5-4,TRBJ2-7,12,.,.,CASSSHGYEQYF,TGTGCCAGCAGTTCCCACGGGTACGAGCAGTACTTC
TRBV10-3,TRBJ2-2,15,.,.,CAISDLGHRNGELFF,TGTGCCATCAGCGATTTAGGACACCGAAACGGGGAGCTGTTTTTT
TRBV4-2,TRBJ2-3,17,TRBD2,.,CASSQLLAGGDTDTQYF,TGTGCCAGCAGCCAACTACTAGCGGGGGGCGACACAGATACGCAGTATTTT
TRBV6-1,TRBJ1-5,15,.,.,CASSEAGQYRQPQHF,TGTGCCAGCAGTGAGGCAGGGCAATATCGTCAGCCCCAGCATTTT
TRBV2,TRBJ1-4,12,.,.,CASRGPEVKLFF,TGTGCCAGCAGGGGTCCGGAGGTAAAACTGTTTTTT
TRBV5-1,TRBJ1-2,17,TRBD1,.,CASTYGDRGRAVGGYTF,TGCGCCAGCACATACGGGGACAGGGGTCGGGCAGTCGGTGGCTACACCTTC
TRBV28,TRBJ2-1,14,TRBD1,few,CASKGTGPYNEQFF,TGTGCCAGCAAAGGGACAGGCCCTTACAATGAGCAGTTCTTC
TRBV19,TRBJ2-7,15,.,few,CASSTGGRVPYEQYF,TGTGCCAGTAGTACGGGGGGCAGGGTGCCGTACGAGCAGTACTTC
TRBV7-6,TRBJ2-7,15,.,.,CASSLAGTPTYEQYF,TGTGCCAGCAGCTTAGCAGGGACACCGACCTACGAGCAGTACTTC
TRBV10-3,TRBJ2-5,15,.,many,CAISGRTELQETQYF,TGTGCCATCAGTGGGCGGACAGAGCTCCAAGAGACCCAGTACTTC
TRBV5-1,TRBJ2-1,13,.,.,CASSPRDIYEQFF,TGCGCCAGCAGCCCAAGGGACATTTATGAGCAGTTCTTC
TRBV5-1,TRBJ2-7,15,TRBD1,.,CASSLYGTGSYEQYF,TGCGCCAGCAGCTTGTATGGGACAGGGTCCTACGAGCAGTACTTC
TRBV5-6,TRBJ1-4,15,.,.,CASSLLGPLNEKLFF,TGTGCCAGCAGCTTGCTGGGCCCCCTTAATGAAAAACTGTTTTTT
TRBV7-7,TRBJ2-7,13,.,.,CASSFKFGYEQYF,TGTGCCAGCAGCTTTAAATTCGGTTACGAGCAGTACTTC
TRBV10-3,TRBJ2-2,15,TRBD1,.,CAISPGTGIPGELFF,TGTGCCATCAGCCCCGGGACAGGGATCCCCGGGGAGCTGTTTTTT
TRBV7-7,TRBJ2-1,15,TRBD2,.,CASSPSGGAHNEQFF,TGTGCTAGCAGCCCCAGCGGGGGGGCCCACAATGAGCAGTTCTTC
TRBV7-9,TRBJ1-4,15,TRBD1,.,CASSLTGTGVEKLFF,TGTGCCAGCAGCCTAACCGGGACAGGGGTGGAAAAACTGTTTTTT